A selection of T cell receptor beta chains follows, all from one sample in a study of blood T cell repertoires in COVID-19. Assay: immunoSEQ multiplex PCR; the TCRdb copy retains only in-frame clones and omits some. The sample contains some 370,000 clones, 75% to 90% of which appear only once. Sequencing was carried out using PBMCs or T cells enriched from blood (not recorded which). The receptor set was obtained from a woman between 45 and 60 years old who had recovered from COVID-19. CDR3s include the opening cysteine and the closing phenylalanine or tryptophan. D genes are given only for firm matches. Clone size, where shown, is once, few, many, or a class for clones that have expanded.

NA,TRBV5-6,TRBJ2-7,NA,CASSLVGASYEQYF,TGTGCCAGCAGCTTGGTTGGGGCCTCCTACGAGCAGTACTTC
NA,TRBV4-2,TRBJ2-7,NA,CASSPEVGPSSYEQYF,TGTGCCAGCAGCCCCGAGGTGGGGCCATCCTCCTACGAGCAGTACTTC
NA,TRBV5-4,TRBJ1-2,TRBD1,CASSPPGTAYGYTF,TGTGCCAGCAGCCCTCCCGGGACAGCCTATGGCTACACCTTC
NA,TRBV14,TRBJ2-5,NA,CASSRGLFLDQETQYF,TGTGCCAGCAGCCGCGGACTTTTTTTAGACCAAGAGACCCAGTACTTC
NA,TRBV19,TRBJ1-4,NA,CASAVSELEKLFF,TGTGCCAGTGCCGTTAGTGAATTAGAAAAACTGTTTTTT
NA,TRBV29-1,TRBJ1-1,NA,CSVDSPGADTEAFF,TGCAGCGTTGATTCGCCGGGAGCGGACACTGAAGCTTTCTTT
NA,TRBV29-1,TRBJ2-6,TRBD1,CSAEGSGQGSSGANVLTF,TGCAGCGCCGAGGGTTCAGGACAGGGGAGCTCTGGGGCCAACGTCCTGACTTTC
NA,TRBV11-1,TRBJ1-1,NA,CASRPDRRDTEAFF,TGTGCCAGCAGACCGGACAGACGTGACACTGAAGCTTTCTTT
NA,TRBV27,TRBJ1-1,TRBD1,CASSPLLTGLNTEAFF,TGTGCCAGCAGTCCGCTACTGACAGGGCTAAACACTGAAGCTTTCTTT
NA,TRBV3-1/TRBV3-2,TRBJ2-7,TRBD2,CASSQVVATSGRSYEQYF,TGTGCCAGCAGCCAAGTAGTAGCCACTAGCGGGAGGAGCTACGAGCAGTACTTC
NA,TRBV25-1,TRBJ2-1,TRBD1,CASSESLGQGTEQFF,TGTGCCAGCAGTGAATCTTTGGGACAGGGGACTGAGCAGTTCTTC
NA,TRBV5-1,TRBJ2-7,NA,CASSPRTTGEQYF,TGCGCCAGCAGCCCGCGGACGACGGGGGAGCAGTACTTC
NA,TRBV5-4,TRBJ2-1,NA,CASSPPEGRDYNEQFF,TGTGCCAGCAGCCCCCCCGAGGGCCGCGACTACAATGAGCAGTTCTTC
NA,TRBV6-5,TRBJ2-1,NA,CASSLSTGSYNEQFF,TGTGCCAGCAGCCTGTCGACAGGATCCTACAATGAGCAGTTCTTC
NA,TRBV5-1,TRBJ2-2,NA,CASEIGARYTGELFF,TGCGCCAGCGAAATAGGGGCAAGATACACCGGGGAGCTGTTTTTT
NA,TRBV15,TRBJ1-3,NA,CATSSVKEGPMDF,TGTGCCACCAGCAGTGTCAAAGAGGGCCCGATGGATTTT
NA,TRBV6-5,TRBJ2-3,TRBD1,CASSPLQGDQDTQYF,TGTGCCAGCAGTCCCTTACAGGGGGATCAGGATACGCAGTATTTT
NA,TRBV18,TRBJ2-2,NA,CASSPTGNSGELFF,TGTGCCAGCTCACCAACAGGGAACTCGGGGGAGCTGTTTTTT
NA,TRBV19,TRBJ2-1,TRBD2,CASSMTRGGRNEQFF,TGTGCCAGTAGTATGACTCGGGGGGGCCGAAATGAGCAGTTCTTC
NA,TRBV7-3,TRBJ2-1,TRBD2,CASSAIGLVGHEQFF,TGTGCCAGCAGCGCTATTGGACTAGTGGGGCATGAGCAGTTCTTC
NA,TRBV6-5,TRBJ1-1,NA,CASSRDFDGTEAFF,TGTGCCAGCAGTCGGGACTTCGACGGAACTGAAGCTTTCTTT
once,TRBV11-2,TRBJ1-3,NA,CASSLVGTTGNTIYF,TGTGCCAGCAGCTTAGTTGGGACAACCGGAAACACCATATATTTT
few,TRBV9,TRBJ1-3,TRBD1,CASSGTGGSGRNTIYF,TGTGCCAGCAGCGGAACAGGGGGCTCGGGGAGAAACACCATATATTTT
NA,TRBV9,TRBJ1-4,NA,CASSAQGLTNEKLFF,TGTGCCAGCAGCGCTCAGGGGTTAACTAATGAAAAACTGTTTTTT
NA,TRBV19,TRBJ1-2,TRBD1,CASSARTGLVGSYGYTF,TGTGCCAGTAGTGCCAGGACAGGGTTGGTAGGCAGCTATGGCTACACCTTC
few,TRBV3-1/TRBV3-2,TRBJ2-3,TRBD2,CASSLSSGSTDTQYF,TGTGCCAGCAGCCTATCTAGCGGGAGCACAGATACGCAGTATTTT
NA,TRBV18,TRBJ1-5,NA,CASSPGVHNQPQHF,TGTGCCAGCTCACCGGGAGTCCACAATCAGCCCCAGCATTTT
NA,TRBV3-1/TRBV3-2,TRBJ1-1,NA,CASSLTIPGIAEAFF,TGTGCCAGCAGCCTCACCATCCCAGGGATCGCTGAAGCTTTCTTT
NA,TRBV13,TRBJ2-1,TRBD2,CASAYSGSSYNEQFF,TGTGCCAGCGCCTACAGCGGGAGCTCCTACAATGAGCAGTTCTTC
NA,TRBV5-1,TRBJ1-4,NA,CASSSVGGTEEKLFF,TGCGCCAGCAGCTCAGTAGGGGGTACAGAGGAAAAACTGTTTTTT
NA,TRBV30,TRBJ1-3,NA,CAWEVLTGNTIYF,TGTGCCTGGGAGGTATTGACAGGAAACACCATATATTTT
NA,TRBV7-9,TRBJ2-3,NA,CASSGLRGYITDTQYF,TGTGCCAGCAGCGGACTGCGGGGCTATATCACAGATACGCAGTATTTT
NA,TRBV29-1,TRBJ2-1,TRBD2,CSVGAGTSGYNEQFF,TGCAGCGTGGGCGCCGGGACTAGCGGCTACAATGAGCAGTTCTTC
NA,TRBV9,TRBJ1-2,NA,CASSETINYGYTF,TGTGCCAGCAGTGAGACAATTAACTATGGCTACACCTTC
NA,TRBV4-2,TRBJ2-5,NA,CASSQDSEQETQYF,TGTGCCAGCAGCCAAGACTCAGAACAAGAGACCCAGTACTTC
NA,TRBV5-4,TRBJ2-1,TRBD1,CASSLRDRAYNEQFF,TGTGCCAGCAGCCTCCGGGACAGAGCCTACAATGAGCAGTTCTTC
NA,TRBV2,TRBJ1-2,TRBD1,CASTTTGGIYGYTF,TGTGCCAGCACCACTACAGGGGGAATCTATGGCTACACCTTC
NA,TRBV4-3,TRBJ1-2,TRBD1,CASSQDVRGELGYTF,TGCGCCAGCAGCCAAGACGTCAGGGGGGAACTTGGCTACACCTTC
NA,TRBV7-3,TRBJ1-4,NA,CASSLGGPGEKLFF,TGTGCCAGCAGCTTAGGAGGGCCGGGCGAAAAACTGTTTTTT
NA,TRBV29-1,TRBJ2-7,TRBD2,CSVGLAGGREQYF,TGCAGCGTTGGACTAGCGGGAGGGAGGGAGCAGTACTTC
NA,TRBV15,TRBJ1-1,NA,CATSRGADRGSNTEAFF,TGTGCCACCAGCAGAGGCGCCGATAGGGGCTCGAACACTGAAGCTTTCTTT
NA,TRBV29-1,TRBJ1-2,TRBD1,CSVDRGNYGYTF,TGCAGCGTAGACAGGGGAAACTATGGCTACACCTTC